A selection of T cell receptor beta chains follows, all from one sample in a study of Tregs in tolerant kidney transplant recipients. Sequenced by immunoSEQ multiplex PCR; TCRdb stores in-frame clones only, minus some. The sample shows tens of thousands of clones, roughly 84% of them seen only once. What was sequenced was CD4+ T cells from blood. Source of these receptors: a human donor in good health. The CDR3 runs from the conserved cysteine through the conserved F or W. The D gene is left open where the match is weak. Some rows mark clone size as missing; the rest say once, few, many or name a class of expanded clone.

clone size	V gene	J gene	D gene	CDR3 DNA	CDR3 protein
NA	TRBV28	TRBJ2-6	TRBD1	TGTGCCAGCAGTTTTGGACAGGGGAGGCCTGGGGCCAACGTCCTGACTTTC	CASSFGQGRPGANVLTF
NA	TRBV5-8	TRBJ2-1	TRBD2	TGTGCCAGCAGCCCACTAGCGGGAGTCGCGAATGAGCAGTTCTTC	CASSPLAGVANEQFF
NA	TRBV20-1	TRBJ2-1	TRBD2	TGCAGTGCGACTAGCAGTGAGCAGTTCTTC	CSATSSEQFF
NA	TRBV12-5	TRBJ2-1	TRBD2	TGTGCTAATGGTTTGGCGGGACTAGCGGGGGGTGTCGTCAATGAGCAGTTCTTC	CANGLAGLAGGVVNEQFF
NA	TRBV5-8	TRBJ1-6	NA	TGTGCCAGCAGCTACCATACCGAGGAGGGGATTTCACCCCTCCACTTT	CASSYHTEEGISPLHF
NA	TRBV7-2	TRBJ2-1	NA	TGTGCCAGCAGCTCGGGACTCAGCCCCAATGAGCAGTTCTTC	CASSSGLSPNEQFF
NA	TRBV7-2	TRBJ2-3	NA	TGTGCCAGCAGCTTACAGAGCACAGATACGCAGTATTTT	CASSLQSTDTQYF
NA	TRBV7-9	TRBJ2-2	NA	TGTGCCAGCAGCTTTTCTAACACCGGGGAGCTGTTTTTT	CASSFSNTGELFF
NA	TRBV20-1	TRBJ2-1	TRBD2	TGCAGTGCGCCGACTAGCGGGGGGAAGTTCTTC	CSAPTSGGKFF
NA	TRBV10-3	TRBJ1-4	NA	TGTGCCATCAGTGAGTCGTTCGGGGGGCGCGGTGAAAAACTGTTTTTT	CAISESFGGRGEKLFF
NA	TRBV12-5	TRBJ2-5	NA	TGTGCTAGTGGTTTGTCCCTAGGGGGAGGGGGGGAGACCCAGTACTTC	CASGLSLGGGGETQYF
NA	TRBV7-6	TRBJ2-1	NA	TGTGCCAGCAGCTCCCCTCGACAGAACAATGAGCAGTTCTTC	CASSSPRQNNEQFF
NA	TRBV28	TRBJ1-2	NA	TGTGCCAGCACCCCTAGCGGGGGGAGGGCCTATGGCTACACCTTC	CASTPSGGRAYGYTF
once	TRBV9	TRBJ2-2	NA	TGTGCCAGCAGCCCACTCCCCGAGGGCACCGGGGAGCTGTTTTTT	CASSPLPEGTGELFF
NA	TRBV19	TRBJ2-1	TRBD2	TGTGCCAGTAGTATAAGGGTAGCGGGAGGCGACAATGAGCAGTTCTTC	CASSIRVAGGDNEQFF
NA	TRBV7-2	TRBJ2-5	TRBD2	TGTGCCAGCAGCCGATTAGCGGGGAGGGGGGAGACCCAGTACTTC	CASSRLAGRGETQYF
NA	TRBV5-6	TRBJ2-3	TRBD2	TGTGCCAGCAGCTTGCTAGCGGGGGACACAGATACGCAGTATTTT	CASSLLAGDTDTQYF
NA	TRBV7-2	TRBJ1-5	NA	TGTGCCAGCAGCTTGGGCGTGGGGGGCAATCAGCCCCAGCATTTT	CASSLGVGGNQPQHF
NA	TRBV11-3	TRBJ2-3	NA	TGTGCCAGCAGCTTTTCCTGGACGGATACGCAGTATTTT	CASSFSWTDTQYF
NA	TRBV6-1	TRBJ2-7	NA	TGTGCCAGCCTGAGGGACCCCGGATCCTACGAGCAGTACTTC	CASLRDPGSYEQYF
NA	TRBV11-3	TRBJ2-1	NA	TGTGCCAGCAGCTTAGAGGCTGGTGAGCAGTTCTTC	CASSLEAGEQFF
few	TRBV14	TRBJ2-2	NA	TGTGCCAGCAGCCAGATCTTGAACACCGGGGAGCTGTTTTTT	CASSQILNTGELFF